This T cell receptor (beta chain) is drawn from a study of beta chain features in type 1 diabetes. Study-level findings and limits: Moderate yet significant TCRB CDR3 shortening was seen in Type 1 diabetes patients in all four CD4+ subsets.

The sequenced template was cDNA made from the entire isolated RNA. TCRdb's copy holds only in-frame clones and misses some; the assay was immunoSEQ multiplex PCR. The data contain 400,000 to 550,000 clones, around 10% of them singletons. Germline V lookup: CDR1 LNHNV, CDR2 YYDKDF (reference sequence). This CDR3 region has 14 residues. With 1 base removed from V and 10 bases from J, the gap between germline ends came to 16 bases. One heparinised blood draw, averaging approximately 0.11 L, came from each donor. A remark on this clone: Antigen specificity is unknown.

Material: naive CD4+ T cells from blood. The receptor comes from a woman younger than 35 in good health. V and J are TRBV15 and TRBJ1-1; D might be TRBD1 (5 bases). As DNA, the CDR3 is TGTGCCACCAGCAGAGGGGGGATCAGGGTAATAGCTTTCTTT. This encodes CATSRGGIRVIAFF.